Below are 20 T cell receptor beta chains sequenced from a single sample in a study of blood T cells in healthy people across ages. Sample-barcoded 5' priming and a J-beta primer mix drove a second PCR of 7 to 11 cycles. TCRdb fed the 5' RACE reads into MiXCR, producing one record per CDR3 protein. The table lists some 1.5 million distinct CDR3 sequences, roughly 30% of them singletons. Material for sequencing was blood. The source is a woman younger than 45 in good health.

This clonotype was counted a few times. The V and J genes are TRBV12-3 or TRBV12-4 and TRBJ2-5, with 13 positions matching TRBD2. CDR3 length equals 15 residues. V lost 6 bases to trimming and J lost 0 bases; unmatched junction nucleotides: 1. CDR3 DNA sequence: TGTGCCAGCAGCGGGACTAGCGGGAACCAAGAGACCCAGTACTTC. This sequence encodes CASSGTSGNQETQYF.

This clonotype occurred many times. The chain couples TRBV6-2 or TRBV6-3 to TRBJ2-7; 9 nucleotides match TRBD2. The V segment lost 6 bases and the J segment 6 bases; nucleotides outside the gene matches: 12. CDR3 length: 15 residues. Per the germline V gene, CDR1 is MNHEY and CDR2 is SVGEGT. The CDR3 bases are TGTGCCAGCAGCTTTCGACCGACTAGCGGAAGCGAGCAGTACTTC. Its translation: CASSFRPTSGSEQYF.

The chain has TRBV2 and TRBJ2-4; 7 bases line up with TRBD2. The closer fit of TRBJ2-7 to the DNA end suggests the J call may be wrong. The CDR3 loop spans 18 amino acids. Germline V gives CDR1 SNHLY, CDR2 FYNNEI. This chain's CDR3 is CASSEGGGLGSAPYEQYF. CDR3 sequence (DNA): TGTGCCAGCAGTGAAGGGGGAGGGCTCGGGAGCGCCCCCTACGAGCAGTACTTC.

This chain connects TRBV5-5 to TRBJ1-5; D not resolved. The V end was cut by 0 bases, the J end by 9 bases, with 10 bases between. The CDR3 is 13 amino acids. Germline lookup yields CDR1 SGHKS and CDR2 YYEKEE (reference sequence). CDR3 DNA sequence: TGTGCCAGCAGCTTGGACCTTTATGGGCCCCAGCATTTT. Translation: CASSLDLYGPQHF.

This clonotype was recorded a few times. The J gene is TRBJ2-1, the V gene TRBV28; tentative D call: TRBD2 (6 bases). The V end was cut by 1 base, the J end by 4 bases, with 11 bases between. The CDR3 loop spans 15 amino acids. Germline CDR1 is MDHEN and CDR2 is SYDVKM. CDR3 DNA sequence: TGTGCCAGCAGTTTATTGGAGGGGAAGTACAATGAGCAGTTCTTC. This gives the protein CASSLLEGKYNEQFF.

V usage is TRBV20-1 and J usage is TRBJ1-3; 7 bases are a match to TRBD1. J was trimmed by 1 base and V by 1 base; bases with no gene match: 1. Germline CDR1 is DFQATT and CDR2 is SNEGSKA (reference sequence). The CDR3 covers 14 residues. The CDR3 reads CSARVQGSGNTIYF. CDR3 nucleotide sequence: TGCAGTGCTAGAGTACAGGGGTCTGGAAACACCATATATTTT.

The table lists this clonotype with many counts. The V call is TRBV5-1, the J call TRBJ2-7; D is possibly TRBD1 (6 bases). Germline CDR1 and CDR2: SGHRS and YFSETQ. The V gene lost 2 bases and the J gene lost 6 bases, with 9 bases spanning the gap. The CDR3 is 12 residues long. CDR3 bases: TGCGCCAGCAGCTTCCAGGGGAGCGAGCAGTACTTC. Amino acid sequence: CASSFQGSEQYF.

The chain joins TRBV7-2 to TRBJ2-1, with D unresolved. The CDR3 is made up of 11 amino acids. Germline V CDR1 and CDR2: SGHTA, FQGNSA. V was clipped by 4 bases and J by 10 bases, with 8 bases between them. CDR3 sequence reads: CASSSALEQFF. The CDR3 region has the DNA TGTGCCAGCAGCTCAGCCTTAGAGCAGTTCTTC.

This clonotype was counted a few times. The chain couples TRBV7-9 to TRBJ1-2; D not resolved. The V and J ends lost 5 bases and 6 bases respectively, with 7 bases between them. There are 11 residues in the CDR3. Germline assignment: CDR1 SEHNR and CDR2 FQNEAQ (reference sequence). The CDR3 spells CASSDGNGYTF. CDR3 in DNA: TGTGCCAGCAGCGACGGGAATGGCTACACCTTC.

As to this clonotype: This may be a read error, as it is one base from a much larger clone. The CDR3 coding sequence is TGTGCCGGCAGCTTTTTTACAGGAGGCGACGAGCAGTACTTC. As protein: CAGSFFTGGDEQYF. The chain carries TRBV7-9 and TRBJ2-7; either TRBD1 or TRBD2 may fit D (5 bases each). CDR3 length: 14 amino acids. Germline V gene sequence: CDR1 SEHNR, CDR2 FQNEAQ (reference sequence).

This clonotype was seen just once. This chain connects TRBV24-1 to TRBJ2-2; D is unclear. Trimming cost V 3 bases and J 9 bases, with 13 bases left between them. The germline V gene has CDR1 KGHDR and CDR2 SFDVKD. The CDR3 spans 14 residues. CDR3 in DNA: TGTGCCACCAGTGATCCCCATGGGCCCCGGGAGCTGTTTTTT. Encoded protein: CATSDPHGPRELFF.

The sample holds a few counts of this clonotype. The chain carries TRBV29-1 and TRBJ2-1; D is unresolved. CDR3 size: 12 residues. V lost 3 bases and J 5 bases, leaving 8 bases between the germline ends. Germline lookup yields CDR1 SQVTM and CDR2 ANQGSEA. The CDR3 bases are TGCAGCGTTGAGTTGCAGGACAATGAGCAGTTCTTC. Protein sequence: CSVELQDNEQFF.

This clonotype was detected many times. The chain is built from TRBV20-1 and TRBJ2-7; TRBD2 matches 9 bases. Germline lookup yields CDR1 DFQATT and CDR2 SNEGSKA (reference sequence). Losses at the gene ends were 0 bases for V and 4 bases for J; bases not matched to a gene: 4. This CDR3 region has 14 residues. The CDR3 nucleotides are TGCAGTGCTAGAGACCTAGCGGGAAGATACGAGCAGTACTTC. It yields the protein CSARDLAGRYEQYF.

The V gene is TRBV6-4, the J gene TRBJ2-1; TRBD1 matches at 7 bases. Germline V gene data show CDR1 as MRHNA and CDR2 as SNTAGT. Trimming cost V 4 bases and J 5 bases; bases outside gene matches: 5. CDR3 size: 14 residues. The chain's CDR3 is CASSGTGRNNEQFF. The CDR3 nucleotides read TGTGCCAGCAGTGGGACAGGACGTAACAATGAGCAGTTCTTC.

This clonotype was seen ten or more times. The V and J genes are TRBV12-3 or TRBV12-4 and TRBJ2-1; 13 nucleotides line up with TRBD2. The CDR3 sequence is 15 residues long. Trimming took 6 bases from V and 9 from J; bases not matched to a gene: 8. The CDR3 DNA follows: TGTGCCAGCAGCGGACGACTAGCGGGGGGATTTGAGCAGTTCTTC. The encoded protein is CASSGRLAGGFEQFF.

The chain couples TRBV5-1 to TRBJ2-3; possibly TRBD1 for D (6 bases). CDR1 is SGHRS and CDR2 is YFSETQ in the germline V gene. The CDR3 has 18 residues. The germline V and J ends were trimmed by 4 bases and 2 bases, with 23 bases remaining between them. CDR3 in amino acids: CASSPHPRQEAYTDTQYF. In nucleotides, the CDR3 is TGCGCCAGCAGCCCACATCCCCGACAGGAAGCCTACACAGATACGCAGTATTTT.

This chain links TRBV20-1 with TRBJ2-2; D perhaps matches TRBD2 (6 bases). This CDR3 is 14 amino acids long. V lost 3 bases to trimming and J lost 1 base, with 9 bases between them. Germline lookup yields CDR1 DFQATT and CDR2 SNEGSKA (reference sequence). The CDR3, as DNA: TGCAGTGCTAGTCACGGGGGGAACACCGGGGAGCTGTTTTTT. It specifies CSASHGGNTGELFF.

Regarding this clonotype: This may be a read error, as it is one base from a much larger clone. V usage is TRBV6-5 and J usage is TRBJ2-5; TRBD2 might be the D (6 bases). V lost 5 bases to trimming and J lost 11 bases, with 18 bases between them. Germline V gene lookup returns CDR1 MNHEY and CDR2 SVGAGI. This CDR3 is built from 13 residues. The CDR3 protein is CASSGGLINEQYF. The CDR3 DNA reads TGTGCCAGCAGTGGGGGACTGATCAATGAGCAGTACTTC.

The chain is built from TRBV12-3 or TRBV12-4 and TRBJ2-1, with 8 bases matching TRBD2. The J segment lost 10 bases and the V segment lost 7 bases, leaving 12 bases of the junction unmatched. This CDR3 comprises 14 residues. CDR3 bases: TGTGCCAGCATTTCCGGGACTAGGCGGGACGAGCAGTTCTTC. This gives the protein CASISGTRRDEQFF.

This clonotype occurred a few times. The gene calls are TRBV15 and TRBJ2-7; D is unresolved. Germline lookup yields CDR1 LNHNV and CDR2 YYDKDF (reference sequence). The CDR3 runs to 14 residues. The germline V and J ends were trimmed by 3 bases and 3 bases, with 12 bases remaining between them. The CDR3 sequence: CATSRNRPCYEQYF. The CDR3 DNA follows: TGTGCCACCAGCAGGAATCGGCCCTGCTACGAGCAGTACTTC.